This record looks at one TCR beta chain sequence and its context. In germline, CDR1 is MNHEY, CDR2 SVGEGT. V was shortened by 6 bases and J by 13 bases, with 13 bases between the two germline ends. CDR3 length: 11 amino acids. In making diagnoses, clinical symptoms, serum thyroxine and TRAb, thyroid ultrasound and orbital computed tomography were all used. Template material for amplifying TCR beta CDR3 regions consisted of RNA transcripts. Initially, a first-round RT-PCR of the TCR CDR3 employed the HTBI primer set. TCRdb reprocessed the multiplex PCR reads via MiXCR and lists one record per CDR3 protein. This table has about 640,000 distinct CDR3 sequences, about 20% appearing once. The record originates from a study of T cells in Graves' hyperthyroidism and ophthalmopathy.

The V call is TRBV6-2 or TRBV6-3, the J call TRBJ2-1; D is unresolved. Sequenced: blood. The receptor was derived from a man aged 25-45 years with Graves' ophthalmopathy. CDR3 nucleotides: TGTGCCAGCAGCCCAGACACCTCCCAGTTCTTC. This sequence encodes CASSPDTSQFF.